The clone carrying this T cell receptor beta chain was found a few times. The donors, all of them Caucasian adults, lived in Nashville, Tennessee. Each cell subset's genomic DNA was divided evenly among several immunoSEQ plates. The table came from immunoSEQ multiplex PCR; TCRdb's copy has only in-frame clones and leaves some out. The sample holds over 95,000 clones, less than 50% seen once. These data come from a study of shared clonotypes between healthy human individuals. The V gene lost 6 bases and the J gene lost 0 bases, with 8 bases spanning the gap. The germline CDR1 and CDR2 sequences are SQVTM and ANQGSEA. The CDR3 runs 13 residues.

This clonotype was sampled from a middle-aged woman in good health. Some clones in this sample may be carry-over from other donors' samples. The chain links TRBV29-1 to TRBJ1-4; D is possibly TRBD1 (6 bases). Sequenced input: PBMCs. CDR3 nucleotide sequence: TGCAGCGTCGCAGGGGCAACTAATGAAAAACTGTTTTTT. Translating it yields CSVAGATNEKLFF.